This T cell receptor (beta chain) emerged from a study of T-cell reconstitution after alpha-beta-depleted transplantation in children. The V and J ends lost 5 bases and 0 bases respectively, with 9 bases between them. Per the germline V gene, CDR1 is MDHEN and CDR2 is SYDVKM. There are 14 residues in the CDR3. Preparation of the TCRbeta library used unique molecular identifiers. TCRdb reprocessed the PCR reads with MiXCR, giving one entry per CDR3 protein. Here the sample spans under 20,000 distinct CDR3 sequences, around 13% being singletons. The table lists this clonotype with a few counts. Its antigen is still unknown. Overall study results and limits: Alpha-beta T cells about two months after transplant reportedly derived from several hundred expanded graft clones.

V and J are TRBV28 and TRBJ2-3, with no clear D. The origin of this receptor is a female patient between 2 and 10 years old who had a stem cell transplant for congenital amegakaryocytic thrombocytopenia, so the T cells may come from the graft donor. Source: PBMCs, mostly from graft donor cells, taken 60 days after TCRalphabeta/CD19-depleted stem cell transplant. The CDR3 loop reads CASSIPASTDTQYF. The CDR3 nucleotides are TGTGCCAGCAGTATTCCAGCTAGCACAGATACGCAGTATTTT.